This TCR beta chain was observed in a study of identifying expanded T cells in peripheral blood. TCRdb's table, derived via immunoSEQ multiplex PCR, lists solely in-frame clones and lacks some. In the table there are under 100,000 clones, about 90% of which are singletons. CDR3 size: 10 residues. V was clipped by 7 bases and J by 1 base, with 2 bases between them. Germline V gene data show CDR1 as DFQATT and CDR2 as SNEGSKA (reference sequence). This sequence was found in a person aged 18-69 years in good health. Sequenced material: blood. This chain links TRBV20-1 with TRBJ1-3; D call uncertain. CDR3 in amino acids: CSVSGNTIYF. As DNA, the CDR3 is TGCAGTGTTTCTGGAAACACCATATATTTT.